This TCR beta chain was identified during a study of T-cell memory formation after mild COVID-19. Amplification by 5'RACE using constant-segment primers produced TCR alpha and TCR beta cDNA libraries that carried sample barcodes and UMIs. MiXCR, applied by TCRdb to the 5' RACE reads, yields one record per CDR3 protein. Of 300,000 to 350,000 distinct CDR3 sequences listed, roughly 13% are singletons. There are many counts of this clonotype. The germline CDR1 and CDR2 sequences are SGHRS and YFSETQ. CDR3 length: 15 amino acids. V lost 3 bases and J lost 3; bases outside the gene matches: 3. The source material was PBMCs or a T cell subset sorted from them (not recorded which). The receptor was derived from a man aged 18 to 30 who had mild COVID-19 (a few samples of this study predate the infection). Cell type and time point are not known. The rearrangement links TRBV5-1 to TRBJ2-1; 10 nucleotides agree with TRBD1. In DNA form, the CDR3 reads TGCGCCAGCAGCTCCGGGACAGGGGACTACAATGAGCAGTTCTTC. Residues: CASSSGTGDYNEQFF.